One and the same sample provided the 27 T cell receptor beta chains below, sequenced in a study of shared clonotypes between healthy human individuals. This table comes from immunoSEQ multiplex PCR, and its TCRdb copy is limited to in-frame clones, with some not included. The sample has approximately 1.5 million clones; 95% to 99% are singletons. Material for sequencing was naive CD4+ T cells sorted from blood. Subset defined: CD45RA+ positively selected. Receptors originate from a man aged 30 to 45 in good health.

The V and J genes are TRBV6-6 and TRBJ2-5; D may correspond to TRBD1 or TRBD2 (5 bases each). Germline CDR1 reads MNHNY; CDR2 reads SVGAGI (reference sequence). The CDR3 contains 15 residues. Trimming left V 4 bases short and J 4 bases short, with 16 bases between. CDR3 bases: TGTGCCAGCAGTTCGGGACCCTCCCGAAGAGAGACCCAGTACTTC. It codes for CASSSGPSRRETQYF.

The rearrangement joins TRBV6-6 to TRBJ2-1; D call uncertain. Germline-derived CDR1 and CDR2 are MNHNY and SVGAGI (reference sequence). The CDR3 contains 13 residues. Trimming cost V 2 bases and J 9 bases, with 11 bases left between them. CDR3 nucleotides: TGTGCCAGCAGTTACGGAGTGTTCTTTGAGCAGTTCTTC. Its protein product is CASSYGVFFEQFF.

This chain joins TRBV7-9 and TRBJ2-7; D gene uncertain. The CDR3 contains 14 residues. The V gene lost 1 base and the J gene lost 6 bases, with 13 bases spanning the gap. Germline loops: CDR1 SEHNR, CDR2 FQNEAQ (reference sequence). The CDR3 DNA reads TGTGCCAGCAGCTTAGTTCGACAAGGCGGCGAGCAGTACTTC. It translates to CASSLVRQGGEQYF.

This sequence joins TRBV4-3 and TRBJ1-2; no firm D call. The germline CDR1 and CDR2 sequences are LGHNA and YSLEER. Between the trimmed V and J ends, which lost 0 bases and 4 bases, there was a span of 9 bases. The CDR3 length is 14 residues. CDR3: CASSQDSRLYGYTF. The CDR3 region has the DNA TGCGCCAGCAGCCAAGACTCCAGACTCTATGGCTACACCTTC.

The rearrangement uses TRBV7-6 and TRBJ1-3; 8 bases agree with TRBD1. Germline CDR1 is SGHVS and CDR2 is FNYEAQ. V lost 3 bases, J lost 1 base, and 5 bases stayed unmatched. This CDR3 is built from 16 residues. CDR3 loop: CASSFTDRVSGNTIYF. In nucleotides, the CDR3 is TGTGCCAGCAGCTTCACGGACAGGGTTTCTGGAAACACCATATATTTT.

This chain links TRBV19 with TRBJ2-5; TRBD1 is a possible D gene (6 bases). The germline gives CDR1 LNHDA, CDR2 SQIVND (reference sequence). V lost 10 bases and J 5 bases, leaving 17 bases between the germline ends. The CDR3 spans 13 residues. Here the CDR3 reads CATKNRVLETQYF. The CDR3 DNA sequence: TGTGCCACCAAAAACAGGGTCCTGGAGACCCAGTACTTC.

This chain uses TRBV28 with TRBJ2-1; no firm D call. V was shortened by 5 bases and J by 0 bases, with 8 bases between the two germline ends. Germline loops: CDR1 MDHEN, CDR2 SYDVKM. The CDR3 is 14 amino acids. The chain's CDR3 is CASSPPGSYNEQFF. CDR3 in DNA: TGTGCCAGCAGTCCGCCAGGCTCCTACAATGAGCAGTTCTTC. Using reference TRBV28 and TRBJ2-1 for the parts outside the CDR3, the full variable domain is DVKVTQSSRYLVKRTGEKVFLECVQDMDHENMFWYRQDPGLGLRLIYFSYDVKMKEKGDIPEGYSVSREKKERFSLILESASTNQTSMYLCASSPPGSYNEQFFGPGTRLTVL.

The chain recombines TRBV19 with TRBJ2-1; 10 bases fit TRBD2. J was trimmed by 7 bases and V by 1 base; bases with no gene match: 4. This CDR3 spans 15 amino acids. Germline V gene data show CDR1 as LNHDA and CDR2 as SQIVND (reference sequence). Here the CDR3 DNA reads TGTGCCAGTAGTATAGTTAGCGGGAGGTCTAATGAGCAGTTCTTC. Its protein product is CASSIVSGRSNEQFF.

CDR3 sequence: CASRGPRGYDTGELFF. CDR3 DNA: TGTGCCAGCAGGGGACCAAGGGGGTATGACACCGGGGAGCTGTTTTTT. The chain combines TRBV9 with TRBJ2-2; perhaps TRBD1 as D (6 bases). The CDR3 is 16 amino acids. With 5 bases removed from V and 3 bases from J, the gap between germline ends came to 17 bases. Germline V lookup: CDR1 SGDLS, CDR2 YYNGEE.

The chain links TRBV29-1 to TRBJ2-1; 8 bases fit TRBD1. V dropped 6 bases and J dropped 7; count of bases not matched to a gene: 11. The CDR3 consists of 14 residues. Germline V CDR1 and CDR2: SQVTM, ANQGSEA. DNA for the CDR3: TGCAGCGTGGGAACCTTGGACAGGGAAAATGAGCAGTTCTTC. Amino acids: CSVGTLDRENEQFF.

The table lists this clone with a count of one. Within the sample, other DNA sequences also encode this same CDR3. The rearrangement joins TRBV2 to TRBJ2-5, with TRBD1 as a possible D gene (6 bases). V lost 6 bases, J lost 2 bases, and 7 bases lay in between. Germline V gene sequence: CDR1 SNHLY, CDR2 FYNNEI. There are 12 residues in the CDR3. Here the CDR3 reads CASRDSQETQYF. The CDR3 bases are TGTGCCAGCAGGGACAGTCAAGAGACCCAGTACTTC.

The rearrangement uses TRBV7-2 and TRBJ2-1, with D maybe TRBD1 (6 bases). CDR1 and CDR2 (germline): SGHTA, FQGNSA. V lost 2 bases and J 5 bases, leaving 16 bases between the germline ends. This CDR3 has 16 amino acids. In nucleotides, the CDR3 is TGTGCCAGCAGCTTAATGATGGCAGGGGCTAACAATGAGCAGTTCTTC. It encodes CASSLMMAGANNEQFF.

J is TRBJ1-5 and V is TRBV28, with D unclear. This CDR3 comprises 13 residues. V was cut by 3 bases and J by 4 bases, with 7 bases left in between. CDR1 and CDR2 from the germline V gene are MDHEN and SYDVKM. The CDR3 spells CASSFPENQPQHF. The CDR3 DNA follows: TGTGCCAGCAGTTTCCCTGAGAATCAGCCCCAGCATTTT.

J is TRBJ2-7 and V is TRBV6-6; 7 nucleotides match TRBD2. Germline CDR1 and CDR2: MNHNY and SVGAGI (reference sequence). The V segment lost 6 bases and the J segment 5 bases; nucleotides outside the gene matches: 7. This CDR3 region has 13 residues. CDR3 nucleotide sequence: TGTGCCAGCAGGGGAGGGGTTGTCGACGAGCAGTACTTC. Its protein is CASRGGVVDEQYF.

This chain joins TRBV11-3 and TRBJ2-3, with 7 bases matching TRBD1. The CDR3 has 17 residues. V was clipped by 1 base and J by 0 bases; unmatched bases: 7. Germline V gene sequence: CDR1 SGHNT, CDR2 YENEEA. The CDR3, as DNA: TGTGCCAGCAGCTTAGTGAGTGGGACAGAAAGCACAGATACGCAGTATTTT. It translates to CASSLVSGTESTDTQYF.

The chain uses TRBV5-1 and TRBJ2-7; 7 nucleotides agree with TRBD2. Losses at the gene ends were 4 bases for V and 3 bases for J; bases not matched to a gene: 13. The germline V gene encodes CDR1 SGHRS and CDR2 YFSETQ. There are 16 residues in the CDR3. The CDR3 DNA is TGCGCCAGCAGCCCCGTCGGTGCGGGAGCTCACTACGAGCAGTACTTC. Amino acids: CASSPVGAGAHYEQYF.

The CDR3 is CASSLLDIRNTEAFF. In DNA, the CDR3 is TGTGCCAGCAGTTTATTGGATATAAGGAACACTGAAGCTTTCTTT. The V call is TRBV28, the J call TRBJ1-1; D is ambiguous. Deletions cut 1 base from V and 1 base from J, with 10 bases between. The CDR3 loop spans 15 amino acids. Germline V gives CDR1 MDHEN, CDR2 SYDVKM.

This rearrangement joins TRBV6-5 to TRBJ2-5; maybe TRBD1 (6 bases). The CDR3 totals 14 residues. V gave up 2 bases and J gave up 4 bases, with 11 bases separating them. Germline V gives CDR1 MNHEY, CDR2 SVGAGI. The CDR3 protein is CASSYGQGRETQYF. The DNA for the CDR3 is TGTGCCAGCAGTTACGGGCAGGGGAGAGAGACCCAGTACTTC.

Concerning this clone: The sample contains more than one DNA sequence encoding this CDR3. The rearrangement joins TRBV5-1 to TRBJ1-2; 7 bases align to TRBD1. CDR1 and CDR2 (germline): SGHRS, YFSETQ. V dropped 0 bases and J dropped 5; count of bases not matched to a gene: 7. The CDR3 is made up of 15 amino acids. Written as DNA, the CDR3 is TGCGCCAGCAGCTTGGATTCCGGGACAGATTATGGCTACACCTTC. It yields the protein CASSLDSGTDYGYTF.

The chain has TRBV14 and TRBJ2-7, with 7 positions matching TRBD1. Germline assignment: CDR1 SGHDN and CDR2 FVKESK. This CDR3 is 15 amino acids long. V lost 3 bases to trimming and J lost 0 bases; unmatched junction nucleotides: 5. The CDR3 here is CASSQETGSSYEQYF. The CDR3 bases are TGTGCCAGCAGCCAGGAGACAGGGAGCTCCTACGAGCAGTACTTC.

The V and J genes are TRBV19 and TRBJ2-5; TRBD1 aligns across 8 bases. This CDR3 is 17 amino acids long. Germline V lookup: CDR1 LNHDA, CDR2 SQIVND (reference sequence). The V segment lost 1 base and the J segment 0 bases; nucleotides outside the gene matches: 7. This CDR3 is CASSIAWTGSYQETQYF. CDR3 coding DNA: TGTGCCAGTAGTATAGCGTGGACAGGGTCATACCAAGAGACCCAGTACTTC.

This rearrangement joins TRBV5-6 to TRBJ2-7, with 7 bases lining up with TRBD2. The CDR3 is 15 residues long. The trim removed 2 bases at V and 2 bases at J, leaving 7 bases unmatched. Germline-derived CDR1 and CDR2 are SGHDT and YYEEEE. CDR3 region: CASSFGLAVTYEQYF. The CDR3 DNA reads TGTGCCAGCAGCTTTGGGCTAGCGGTTACCTACGAGCAGTACTTC.

V and J are TRBV11-3 and TRBJ2-2; TRBD1 agrees at 7 bases. The CDR3 covers 15 residues. Germline V gene sequence: CDR1 SGHNT, CDR2 YENEEA. V lost 6 bases, J lost 0 bases, and 4 bases stayed unmatched. CDR3 sequence reads: CASSPGTANTGELFF. CDR3 DNA sequence: TGTGCCAGCAGTCCTGGGACAGCGAACACCGGGGAGCTGTTTTTT. The whole variable domain, remainder taken from reference TRBV11-3 and TRBJ2-2, is EAGVVQSPRYKIIEKKQPVAFWCNPISGHNTLYWYLQNLGQGPELLIRYENEEAVDDSQLPKDRFSAERLKGVDSTLKIQPAELGDSAVYLCASSPGTANTGELFFGEGSRLTVL.

The chain joins TRBV2 to TRBJ2-1; 12 positions match TRBD2. The CDR3 runs to 15 residues. V lost 7 bases and J lost 2; bases outside the gene matches: 3. Per germline, CDR1 SNHLY and CDR2 FYNNEI. The CDR3: CASTRTSGTYNEQFF. For the CDR3, the DNA is TGTGCCAGCACCAGGACTAGCGGGACCTACAATGAGCAGTTCTTC.

This chain links TRBV9 with TRBJ2-5; TRBD2 agrees at 7 bases. CDR3 length equals 15 residues. The J segment lost 4 bases and the V segment lost 0 bases, leaving 6 bases of the junction unmatched. CDR1 and CDR2 from the germline V gene are SGDLS and YYNGEE. CDR3 loop: CASSVEGREAETQYF. Written as DNA, the CDR3 is TGTGCCAGCAGCGTAGAGGGCCGGGAGGCAGAGACCCAGTACTTC.

This clone showed up just once. The chain combines TRBV28 with TRBJ2-7, with D tentatively TRBD2 (6 bases). CDR1 and CDR2 (germline): MDHEN, SYDVKM. V was cut by 5 bases and J by 3 bases, with 20 bases left in between. The CDR3 has 16 amino acids. The DNA for the CDR3 is TGTGCCAGCAGTCCCCTGTCGGCGGGACTCAGCTACGAGCAGTACTTC. It encodes CASSPLSAGLSYEQYF.

The chain links TRBV10-3 to TRBJ2-1; 12 bases line up with TRBD2. Trimming removed 2 bases from V and 6 bases from J; junction bases left unmatched: 5. Germline values: CDR1 ENHRY, CDR2 SYGVKD. The CDR3 loop spans 16 amino acids. This CDR3 reads CAISEHLAGGGNEQFF. The CDR3 DNA follows: TGTGCCATCAGTGAGCATCTAGCGGGAGGGGGCAATGAGCAGTTCTTC.